The TCR beta chain described here comes from a study of T cells after yellow fever vaccination. Study results and caveats: After the booster, roughly 96% of CD4 and 88% of CD8 primary-response clones were re-detected.

This CDR3 contains 14 residues. The germline gives CDR1 SQVTM, CDR2 ANQGSEA. Trimming removed 6 bases at V and 4 bases at J, with 18 bases between. TCR cDNA, made by 5'RACE template switching, carried an added universal primer site and UMIs. One entry per CDR3 protein, called by TCRdb with MiXCR from the 5' RACE reads. This table has 110,000 to 150,000 distinct CDR3 sequences, just over 6.5% appearing once. This clonotype was seen a few times. As yet, its antigen is unknown. This TCR derives from a man aged 25 to 45 who received the YFV17D yellow fever vaccine. The starting material was CD4+ T cells sorted from PBMCs, obtained 10 days after the yellow fever booster vaccination. V gene TRBV29-1 combines with J gene TRBJ2-5; D is tentatively TRBD1 or TRBD2 (6 bases each). CDR3 DNA sequence: TGCAGCGTAGGCCCAGGGGAGGTAGGAGAGACCCAGTACTTC. This gives the protein CSVGPGEVGETQYF.